This T cell receptor (beta chain) was profiled in a study of OX40 agonist ivuxolimab in advanced cancers. Study summary: Patients were given ivuxolimab, an antibody that agonizes OX40 (CD134). The dose of intravenous ivuxolimab that patients received every 2 weeks ranged from 0.01 to 10 mg/kg. A mean age of about 59 years, range about 23 to 90, was recorded, and more than 80% were male.

The data were produced by immunoSEQ multiplex PCR, yet TCRdb's version contains in-frame clones alone and is incomplete. This sample has some 60,000 clones; about 89% occur once, and the top ten carry around 15%. The CDR3 sequence is 15 residues long. Germline CDR1 SGDLS, CDR2 YYNGEE. J lost 6 bases, V lost 10 bases, and 7 bases had no gene match. Sequenced material: CD4+ or CD8+ T cells sorted from blood, taken in a trial of the OX40 agonist ivuxolimab. This sequence originates from an adult with an advanced solid tumor such as melanoma, head and neck, liver or kidney cancer. The chain employs TRBV9 and TRBJ2-1, with 16 bases fitting TRBD2. CDR3 coding DNA: TGTGCCTCCGGGACTAGCGGGAGGGGGGGCAATGAGCAGTTCTTC. This encodes CASGTSGRGGNEQFF.